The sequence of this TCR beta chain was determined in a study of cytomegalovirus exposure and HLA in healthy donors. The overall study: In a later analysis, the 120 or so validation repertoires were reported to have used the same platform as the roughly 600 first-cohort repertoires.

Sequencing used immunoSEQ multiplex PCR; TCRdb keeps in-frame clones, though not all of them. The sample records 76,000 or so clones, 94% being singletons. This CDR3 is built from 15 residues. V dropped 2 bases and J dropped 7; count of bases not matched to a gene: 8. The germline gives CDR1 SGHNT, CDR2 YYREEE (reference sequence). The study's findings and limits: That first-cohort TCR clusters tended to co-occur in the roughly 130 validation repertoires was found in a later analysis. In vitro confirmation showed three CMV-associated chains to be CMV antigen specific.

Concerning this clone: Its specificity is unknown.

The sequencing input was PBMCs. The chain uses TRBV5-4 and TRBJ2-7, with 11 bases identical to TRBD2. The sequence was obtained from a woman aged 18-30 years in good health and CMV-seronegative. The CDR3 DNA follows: TGTGCCAGCAGCTTTCCCGGTAGCGGGGGGGAGGAGCAGTACTTC. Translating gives CASSFPGSGGEEQYF.